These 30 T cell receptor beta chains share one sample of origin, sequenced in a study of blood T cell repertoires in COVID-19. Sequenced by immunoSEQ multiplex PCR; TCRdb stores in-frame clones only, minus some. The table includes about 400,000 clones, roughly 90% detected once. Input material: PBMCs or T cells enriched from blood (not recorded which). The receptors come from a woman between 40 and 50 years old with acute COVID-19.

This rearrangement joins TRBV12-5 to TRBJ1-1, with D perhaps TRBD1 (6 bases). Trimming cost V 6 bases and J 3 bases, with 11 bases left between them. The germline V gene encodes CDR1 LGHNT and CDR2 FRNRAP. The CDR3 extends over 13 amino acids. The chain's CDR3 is CASGQTGYTEAFF. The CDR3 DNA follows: TGTGCTAGTGGCCAAACAGGGTACACTGAAGCTTTCTTT.

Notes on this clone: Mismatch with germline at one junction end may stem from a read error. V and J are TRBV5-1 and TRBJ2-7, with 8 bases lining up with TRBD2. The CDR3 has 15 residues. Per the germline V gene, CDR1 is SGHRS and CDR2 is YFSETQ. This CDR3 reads CASRLGSGGYYEQYF. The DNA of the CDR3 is TGCGCCAGCAGATTGGGAAGCGGGGGCTACTACGAGCAGTACTTC.

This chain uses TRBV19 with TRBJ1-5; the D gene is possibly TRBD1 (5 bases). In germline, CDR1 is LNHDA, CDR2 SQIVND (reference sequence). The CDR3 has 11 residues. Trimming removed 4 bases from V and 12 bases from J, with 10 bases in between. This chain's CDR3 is CASSTLQVQHF. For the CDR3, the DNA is TGTGCCAGTAGTACCCTACAGGTCCAGCATTTT.

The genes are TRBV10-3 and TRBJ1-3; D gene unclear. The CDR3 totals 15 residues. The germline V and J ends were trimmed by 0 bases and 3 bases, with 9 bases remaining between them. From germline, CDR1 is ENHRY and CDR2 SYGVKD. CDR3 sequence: CAISESIGLGNTIYF. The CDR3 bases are TGTGCCATCAGTGAGTCGATAGGACTTGGAAACACCATATATTTT.

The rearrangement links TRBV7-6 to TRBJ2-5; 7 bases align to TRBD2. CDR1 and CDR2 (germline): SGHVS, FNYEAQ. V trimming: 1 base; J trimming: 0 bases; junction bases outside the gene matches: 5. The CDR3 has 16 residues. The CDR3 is CASSLGGGNYQETQYF. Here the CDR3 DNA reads TGTGCCAGCAGCTTAGGGGGGGGGAACTACCAAGAGACCCAGTACTTC.

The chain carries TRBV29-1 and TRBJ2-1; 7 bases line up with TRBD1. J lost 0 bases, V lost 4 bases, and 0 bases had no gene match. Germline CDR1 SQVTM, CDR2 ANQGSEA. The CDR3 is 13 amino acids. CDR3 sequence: CSVGQGSYNEQFF. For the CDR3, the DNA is TGCAGCGTTGGACAGGGCTCCTACAATGAGCAGTTCTTC.

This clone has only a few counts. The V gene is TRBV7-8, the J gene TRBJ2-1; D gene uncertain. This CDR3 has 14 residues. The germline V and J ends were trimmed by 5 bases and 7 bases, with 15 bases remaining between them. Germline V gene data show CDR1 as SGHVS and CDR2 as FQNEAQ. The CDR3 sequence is CASSPRVQANEQFF. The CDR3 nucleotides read TGTGCCAGCAGCCCTCGCGTTCAGGCGAATGAGCAGTTCTTC.

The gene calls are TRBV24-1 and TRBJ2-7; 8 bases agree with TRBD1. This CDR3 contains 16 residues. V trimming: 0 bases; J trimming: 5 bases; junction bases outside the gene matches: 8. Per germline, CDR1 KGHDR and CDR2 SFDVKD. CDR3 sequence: CATSDLSRTGTHEQYF. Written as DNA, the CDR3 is TGTGCCACCAGTGATTTGAGTAGGACAGGGACCCACGAGCAGTACTTC.

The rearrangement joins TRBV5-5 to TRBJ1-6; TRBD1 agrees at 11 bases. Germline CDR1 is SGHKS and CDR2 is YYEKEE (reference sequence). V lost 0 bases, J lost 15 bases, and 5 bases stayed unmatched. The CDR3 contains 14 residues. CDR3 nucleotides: TGTGCCAGCAGCTTGGGGGACAGGGGGTACCTCCTCCACTTT. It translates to CASSLGDRGYLLHF.

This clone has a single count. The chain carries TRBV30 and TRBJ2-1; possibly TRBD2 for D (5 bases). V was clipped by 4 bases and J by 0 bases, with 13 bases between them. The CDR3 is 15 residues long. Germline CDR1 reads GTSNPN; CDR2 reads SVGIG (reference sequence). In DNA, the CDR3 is TGTGCCTGGAAGAGGGTTTCGAGCTCCTACAATGAGCAGTTCTTC. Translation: CAWKRVSSSYNEQFF.

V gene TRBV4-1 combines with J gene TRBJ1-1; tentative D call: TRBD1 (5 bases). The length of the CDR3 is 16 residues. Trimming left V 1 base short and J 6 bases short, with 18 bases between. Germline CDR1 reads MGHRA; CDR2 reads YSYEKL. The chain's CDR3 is CASSQGIGGERPEAFF. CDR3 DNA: TGCGCCAGCAGCCAAGGCATCGGAGGGGAGAGGCCTGAAGCTTTCTTT.

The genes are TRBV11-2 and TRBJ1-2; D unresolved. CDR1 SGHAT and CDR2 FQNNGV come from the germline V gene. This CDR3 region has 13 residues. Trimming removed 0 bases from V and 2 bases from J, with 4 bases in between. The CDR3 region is CASSLDLNYGYTF. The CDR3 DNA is TGTGCCAGCAGCTTAGACCTGAACTATGGCTACACCTTC.

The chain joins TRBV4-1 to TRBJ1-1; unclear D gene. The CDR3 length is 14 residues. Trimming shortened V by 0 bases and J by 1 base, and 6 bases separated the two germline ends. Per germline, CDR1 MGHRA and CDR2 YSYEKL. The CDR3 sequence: CASSQESRNTEAFF. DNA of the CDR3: TGCGCCAGCAGCCAAGAATCCAGGAACACTGAAGCTTTCTTT.

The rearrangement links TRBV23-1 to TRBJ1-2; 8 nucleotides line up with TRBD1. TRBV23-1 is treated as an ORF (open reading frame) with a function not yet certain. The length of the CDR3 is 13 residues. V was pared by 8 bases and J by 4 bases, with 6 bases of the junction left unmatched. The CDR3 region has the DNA TGCGCCAGCCGCAGGGGGCATATCTATGGCTACACCTTC. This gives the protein CASRRGHIYGYTF.

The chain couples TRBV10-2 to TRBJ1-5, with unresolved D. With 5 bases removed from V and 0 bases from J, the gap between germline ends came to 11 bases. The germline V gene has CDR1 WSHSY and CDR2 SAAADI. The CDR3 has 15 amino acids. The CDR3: CASSLDRYSNQPQHF. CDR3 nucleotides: TGCGCCAGCAGTCTAGACCGTTATAGCAATCAGCCCCAGCATTTT.

The CDR3 sequence: CAWSVRRSTEAFF. CDR3 sequence (DNA): TGTGCCTGGAGTGTGCGACGGAGCACTGAAGCTTTCTTT. The chain joins TRBV30 to TRBJ1-1; D remains ambiguous. The CDR3 consists of 13 residues. Trimming shortened V by 0 bases and J by 4 bases, and 9 bases separated the two germline ends. Germline lookup yields CDR1 GTSNPN and CDR2 SVGIG (reference sequence). The whole variable domain, filled in from reference TRBV30 and TRBJ1-1, reads SQTIHQWPATLVQPVGSPLSLECTVEGTSNPNLYWYRQAAGRGLQLLFYSVGIGQISSEVPQNLSASRPQDRQFILSSKKLLLSDSGFYLCAWSVRRSTEAFFGQGTRLTVV.

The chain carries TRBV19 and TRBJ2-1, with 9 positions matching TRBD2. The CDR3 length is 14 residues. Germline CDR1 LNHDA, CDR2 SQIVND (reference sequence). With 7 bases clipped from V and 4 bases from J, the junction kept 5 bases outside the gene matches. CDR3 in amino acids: CASNQRGAYNEQFF. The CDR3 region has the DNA TGTGCCAGTAACCAGCGGGGGGCATACAATGAGCAGTTCTTC.

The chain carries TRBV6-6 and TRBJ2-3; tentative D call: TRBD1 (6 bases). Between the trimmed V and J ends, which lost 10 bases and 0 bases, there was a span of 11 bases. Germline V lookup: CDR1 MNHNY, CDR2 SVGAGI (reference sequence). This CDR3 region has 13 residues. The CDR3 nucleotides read TGTGCCACGGTGGGGGCCAGCACAGATACGCAGTATTTT. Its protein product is CATVGASTDTQYF.

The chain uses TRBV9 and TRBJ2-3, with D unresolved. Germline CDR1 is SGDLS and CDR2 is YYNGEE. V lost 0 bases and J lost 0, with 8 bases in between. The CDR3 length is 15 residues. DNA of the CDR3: TGTGCCAGCAGCGTAGGAGTTCCTAGCACAGATACGCAGTATTTT. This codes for CASSVGVPSTDTQYF.

CDR3 in amino acids: CASSQPGLPSIVQFF. The CDR3 DNA sequence: TGTGCCAGCAGCCAACCGGGACTCCCTTCTATTGTGCAGTTCTTC. This chain uses TRBV7-2 with TRBJ2-1, with TRBD2 as a possible D gene (6 bases). Germline CDR1 SGHTA, CDR2 FQGNSA. V was clipped by 5 bases and J by 12 bases, with 23 bases between them. The CDR3 totals 15 residues.

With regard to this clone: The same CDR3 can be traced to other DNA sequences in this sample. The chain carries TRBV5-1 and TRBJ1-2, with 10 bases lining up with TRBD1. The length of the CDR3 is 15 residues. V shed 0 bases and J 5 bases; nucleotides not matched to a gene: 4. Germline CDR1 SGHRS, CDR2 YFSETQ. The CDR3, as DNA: TGCGCCAGCAGCTTGGGGGACAGGGGAGCGTATGGCTACACCTTC. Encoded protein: CASSLGDRGAYGYTF.

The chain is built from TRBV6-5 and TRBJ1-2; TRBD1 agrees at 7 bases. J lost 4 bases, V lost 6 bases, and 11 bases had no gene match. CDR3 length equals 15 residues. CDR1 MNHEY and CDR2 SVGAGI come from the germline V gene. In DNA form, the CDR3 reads TGTGCCAGCAGGAGGCCGCAGGGGGGAACCTATGGCTACACCTTC. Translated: CASRRPQGGTYGYTF.

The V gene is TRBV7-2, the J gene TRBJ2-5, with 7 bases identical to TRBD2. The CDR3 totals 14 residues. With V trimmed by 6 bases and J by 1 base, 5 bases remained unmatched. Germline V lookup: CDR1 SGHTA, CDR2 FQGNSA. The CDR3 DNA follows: TGTGCCAGCAGACGGGGCGGGAGCCAAGAGACCCAGTACTTC. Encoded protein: CASRRGGSQETQYF.

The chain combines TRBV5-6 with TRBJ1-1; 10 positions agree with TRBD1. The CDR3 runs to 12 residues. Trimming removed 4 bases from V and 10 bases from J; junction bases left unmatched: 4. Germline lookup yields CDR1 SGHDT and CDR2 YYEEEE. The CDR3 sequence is CASSRQGARAFF. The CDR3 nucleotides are TGTGCCAGCAGCAGACAGGGGGCGAGAGCTTTCTTT.

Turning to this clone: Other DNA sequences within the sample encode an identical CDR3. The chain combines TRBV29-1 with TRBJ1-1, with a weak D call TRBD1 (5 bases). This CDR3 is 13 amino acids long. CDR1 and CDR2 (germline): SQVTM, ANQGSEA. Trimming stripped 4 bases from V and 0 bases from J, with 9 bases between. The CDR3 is CSVAAGMNTEAFF. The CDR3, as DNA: TGCAGCGTTGCTGCAGGGATGAACACTGAAGCTTTCTTT.

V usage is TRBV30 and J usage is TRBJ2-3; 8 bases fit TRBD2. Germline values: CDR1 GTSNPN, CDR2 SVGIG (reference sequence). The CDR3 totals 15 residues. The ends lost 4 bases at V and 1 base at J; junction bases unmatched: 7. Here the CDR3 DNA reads TGTGCCTGGACCACGGGGCGGGGGGGCACAGATACGCAGTATTTT. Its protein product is CAWTTGRGGTDTQYF.

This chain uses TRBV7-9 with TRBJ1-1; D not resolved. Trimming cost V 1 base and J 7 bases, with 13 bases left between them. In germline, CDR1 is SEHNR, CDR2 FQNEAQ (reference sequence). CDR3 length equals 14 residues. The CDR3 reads CASSLVSGVSEAFF. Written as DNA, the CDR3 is TGTGCCAGCAGCTTAGTTAGCGGGGTGAGTGAAGCTTTCTTT.

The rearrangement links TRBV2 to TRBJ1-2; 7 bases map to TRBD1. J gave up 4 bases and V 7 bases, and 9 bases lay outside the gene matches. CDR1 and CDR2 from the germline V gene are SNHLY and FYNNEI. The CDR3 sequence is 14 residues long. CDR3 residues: CASIKDRRIYGYTF. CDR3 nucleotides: TGTGCCAGCATCAAGGACAGGCGGATCTATGGCTACACCTTC.

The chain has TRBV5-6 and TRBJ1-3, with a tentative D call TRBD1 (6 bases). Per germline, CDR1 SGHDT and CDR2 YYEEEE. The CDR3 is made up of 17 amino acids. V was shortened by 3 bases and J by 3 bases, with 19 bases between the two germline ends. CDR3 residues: CASSSGGPPSDGNTIYF. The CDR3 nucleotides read TGTGCCAGCAGCTCGGGGGGGCCCCCCTCTGATGGAAACACCATATATTTT.

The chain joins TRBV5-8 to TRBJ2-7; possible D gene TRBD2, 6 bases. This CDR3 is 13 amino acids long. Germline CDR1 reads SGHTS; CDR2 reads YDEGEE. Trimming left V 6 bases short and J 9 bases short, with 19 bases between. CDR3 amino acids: CASTDGTSIVQYF. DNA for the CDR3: TGTGCCAGCACCGATGGGACTTCAATCGTGCAGTACTTC.